These T cell receptor beta chains were read from a single sample in a study of shared clonotypes between healthy human individuals. Data came from immunoSEQ multiplex PCR; TCRdb stores just in-frame clones and leaves some out. The sample includes about 480,000 clones, 79% of them seen just once. The sequenced sample consisted of PBMCs. Receptors originate from a woman in her 40s in good health. Some clones in this sample may be carry-over from other donors' samples. The CDR3 runs from the conserved cysteine through the conserved F or W. D genes are given only for firm matches. Not every row has a clone size; where given, it reads once, few, many or a size class.

abundance: few; len: 14; v_gene: TRBV19; j_gene: TRBJ1-1; d_gene: TRBD1; CDR3nt: TGTGCCAGTAGTATGAGGGACAGGAACACTGAAGCTTTCTTT; CDR3aa: CASSMRDRNTEAFF
abundance: few; len: 16; v_gene: TRBV7-9; j_gene: TRBJ2-2; d_gene: NA; CDR3nt: TGTGCCAGCAGCTTAGACATTGCTGCGAACACCGGGGAGCTGTTTTTT; CDR3aa: CASSLDIAANTGELFF
abundance: NA; len: 14; v_gene: TRBV2; j_gene: TRBJ1-1; d_gene: NA; CDR3nt: TGTGCCAGCAGCCGACAGAATTTGAACACTGAAGCTTTCTTT; CDR3aa: CASSRQNLNTEAFF
abundance: once; len: 18; v_gene: TRBV7-8; j_gene: TRBJ1-5; d_gene: TRBD1; CDR3nt: TGTGCCAGCAGCTTACCGGGACAGGGGGCTACTTACAATCAGCCCCAGCATTTT; CDR3aa: CASSLPGQGATYNQPQHF
abundance: NA; len: 15; v_gene: TRBV4-1; j_gene: TRBJ2-1; d_gene: TRBD2; CDR3nt: TGCGCCAGCAGCCAAGCTAGCGGGACGTACAATGAGCAGTTCTTC; CDR3aa: CASSQASGTYNEQFF
abundance: NA; len: 14; v_gene: TRBV7-9; j_gene: TRBJ1-4; d_gene: NA; CDR3nt: TGTGCCAGCAGCTGGGTGTCAACTAATGAAAAACTGTTTTTT; CDR3aa: CASSWVSTNEKLFF
abundance: NA; len: 15; v_gene: TRBV11-2; j_gene: TRBJ2-1; d_gene: TRBD2; CDR3nt: TGTGCCAGCAGCTTAACGGCGGGAGCAGCGAATGAGCAGTTCTTC; CDR3aa: CASSLTAGAANEQFF
abundance: few; len: 14; v_gene: TRBV2; j_gene: TRBJ1-1; d_gene: NA; CDR3nt: TGTGCCAGCAACCGACAGGTTCGGGACACTGAAGCTTTCTTT; CDR3aa: CASNRQVRDTEAFF
abundance: once; len: 15; v_gene: TRBV5-1; j_gene: TRBJ2-1; d_gene: TRBD1; CDR3nt: TGCGCCAGCAGCTTCCTGACAGGGACCCAGGGAGAGCAGTTCTTC; CDR3aa: CASSFLTGTQGEQFF
abundance: NA; len: 13; v_gene: TRBV5-4; j_gene: TRBJ2-7; d_gene: NA; CDR3nt: TGTGCCAGCAGCTTGGACCCAGGGAACGAGCAGTACTTC; CDR3aa: CASSLDPGNEQYF
abundance: NA; len: 14; v_gene: TRBV29-1; j_gene: TRBJ2-5; d_gene: NA; CDR3nt: TGCAGCGTTGAAGATCGGGCTGGCGTGGAGACCCAGTACTTC; CDR3aa: CSVEDRAGVETQYF
abundance: NA; len: 14; v_gene: TRBV18; j_gene: TRBJ2-5; d_gene: TRBD2; CDR3nt: TGTGCCAGCTCACCACCGCAGGGAGGGGAGACCCAGTACTTC; CDR3aa: CASSPPQGGETQYF
abundance: NA; len: 18; v_gene: TRBV7-8; j_gene: TRBJ2-6; d_gene: NA; CDR3nt: TGTGCCAGCAGCATCCCGGAAGGTCTCTTCTCTGGGGCCAACGTCCTGACTTTC; CDR3aa: CASSIPEGLFSGANVLTF
abundance: NA; len: 15; v_gene: TRBV29-1; j_gene: TRBJ2-1; d_gene: TRBD1; CDR3nt: TGCAGCGTTGGGACAGGGGCTGGGGGCTACAATGAGCAGTTCTTC; CDR3aa: CSVGTGAGGYNEQFF
abundance: NA; len: 16; v_gene: TRBV28; j_gene: TRBJ2-3; d_gene: NA; CDR3nt: TGTGCCAGCAGTTTAAGCAGGCAGTTGAGCACAGATACGCAGTATTTT; CDR3aa: CASSLSRQLSTDTQYF
abundance: NA; len: 13; v_gene: TRBV18; j_gene: TRBJ2-7; d_gene: NA; CDR3nt: TGTGCCAGCTCACCCCGGGCCTCCTACGAGCAGTACTTC; CDR3aa: CASSPRASYEQYF
abundance: NA; len: 14; v_gene: TRBV6-1; j_gene: TRBJ2-2; d_gene: NA; CDR3nt: TGTGCCAGCAGGGTAGAGCAGCAGGCCGGGGAGCTGTTTTTT; CDR3aa: CASRVEQQAGELFF
abundance: NA; len: 14; v_gene: TRBV19; j_gene: TRBJ2-7; d_gene: TRBD1; CDR3nt: TGTGCCAGTACCGGGACAGGGGGATCCTACGAGCAGTACTTC; CDR3aa: CASTGTGGSYEQYF
abundance: NA; len: 17; v_gene: TRBV7-9; j_gene: TRBJ2-7; d_gene: NA; CDR3nt: TGTGCCAGCAGCGCGAACAGAAACCCCACTCGGGCCTACGAGCAGTACTTC; CDR3aa: CASSANRNPTRAYEQYF
abundance: NA; len: 15; v_gene: TRBV12-5; j_gene: TRBJ1-1; d_gene: NA; CDR3nt: TGTGCTAGTGGTTTGGCCTTAAGCCCCAACACTGAAGCTTTCTTT; CDR3aa: CASGLALSPNTEAFF
abundance: NA; len: 13; v_gene: TRBV15; j_gene: TRBJ2-7; d_gene: NA; CDR3nt: TGTGCCACCAGCAGAGTGCGGGTGGGCGAGCAGTACTTC; CDR3aa: CATSRVRVGEQYF
abundance: NA; len: 17; v_gene: TRBV7-9; j_gene: TRBJ1-3; d_gene: NA; CDR3nt: TGTGCCAGCAGCCCCGGCGCGGGAGGGGTAAAAGGAAACACCATATATTTT; CDR3aa: CASSPGAGGVKGNTIYF
abundance: once; len: 17; v_gene: TRBV28; j_gene: TRBJ2-2; d_gene: TRBD2; CDR3nt: TGTGCCAGCAGTTTACGGGGCGGGAGTCGGAATACCGGGGAGCTGTTTTTT; CDR3aa: CASSLRGGSRNTGELFF
abundance: few; len: 11; v_gene: TRBV28; j_gene: TRBJ2-5; d_gene: NA; CDR3nt: TGTGCCAGCAGTATTACTAGATCCCAGTACTTC; CDR3aa: CASSITRSQYF
abundance: NA; len: 15; v_gene: TRBV27; j_gene: TRBJ2-7; d_gene: TRBD1; CDR3nt: TGTGCCAGCAGTTTAACCACAGGGGGCCCCTACGAGCAGTACTTC; CDR3aa: CASSLTTGGPYEQYF
abundance: NA; len: 15; v_gene: TRBV5-4; j_gene: TRBJ2-4; d_gene: NA; CDR3nt: TGTGCCAGCAGCTTGGGGGGGGATGGCAAAAACATTCAGTACTTC; CDR3aa: CASSLGGDGKNIQYF
abundance: NA; len: 14; v_gene: TRBV5-1; j_gene: TRBJ2-2; d_gene: NA; CDR3nt: TGCGCCAGCAGCTTGGAACTGAACACCGGGGAGCTGTTTTTT; CDR3aa: CASSLELNTGELFF
abundance: many; len: 12; v_gene: TRBV7-2; j_gene: TRBJ2-3; d_gene: NA; CDR3nt: TGTGCCAGCAGTACCATTACAGATACGCAGTATTTT; CDR3aa: CASSTITDTQYF
abundance: NA; len: 14; v_gene: TRBV5-1; j_gene: TRBJ1-1; d_gene: NA; CDR3nt: TGCGCCAGCAGCTTGGGGCAGAGAAACACTGAAGCTTTCTTT; CDR3aa: CASSLGQRNTEAFF
abundance: NA; len: 15; v_gene: TRBV5-6; j_gene: TRBJ2-2; d_gene: NA; CDR3nt: TGTGCCAGCAGCTTGCAAGTTCGGGGACCCGGGGAGCTGTTTTTT; CDR3aa: CASSLQVRGPGELFF
abundance: NA; len: 14; v_gene: TRBV29-1; j_gene: TRBJ2-7; d_gene: NA; CDR3nt: TGCAGCGTTTCGGCAGGGAGCCTAGGCTACGAGCAGTACTTC; CDR3aa: CSVSAGSLGYEQYF
abundance: NA; len: 13; v_gene: TRBV28; j_gene: TRBJ1-2; d_gene: TRBD1; CDR3nt: TGTGCCAGCTTCTCCGGGACAGACTATGGCTACACCTTC; CDR3aa: CASFSGTDYGYTF
abundance: NA; len: 15; v_gene: TRBV27; j_gene: TRBJ2-1; d_gene: TRBD1; CDR3nt: TGTGCCAGCAAAAGACAGGGGGCATGGGGCAATGAGCAGTTCTTC; CDR3aa: CASKRQGAWGNEQFF
abundance: once; len: 15; v_gene: TRBV28; j_gene: TRBJ1-1; d_gene: NA; CDR3nt: TGTGCCAGCAGGTATACAGGGCTTGGGAACACTGAAGCTTTCTTT; CDR3aa: CASRYTGLGNTEAFF
abundance: NA; len: 11; v_gene: TRBV7-8; j_gene: TRBJ2-7; d_gene: NA; CDR3nt: TGTGCCAGCAGCTTGAACTACGAGCAGTACTTC; CDR3aa: CASSLNYEQYF
abundance: few; len: 11; v_gene: TRBV20-1; j_gene: TRBJ1-5; d_gene: NA; CDR3nt: TGCAGTGCTGGATCCCGGGCACCCCAGCATTTT; CDR3aa: CSAGSRAPQHF
abundance: few; len: 13; v_gene: TRBV29-1; j_gene: TRBJ1-1; d_gene: NA; CDR3nt: TGCAGCGTTGAAAAACGACAGTCTCCTGAAGCTTTCTTT; CDR3aa: CSVEKRQSPEAFF
abundance: NA; len: 13; v_gene: TRBV6-1; j_gene: TRBJ1-1; d_gene: NA; CDR3nt: TGTGCCAGCAGTTTAAGGGGGGACACTGAAGCTTTCTTT; CDR3aa: CASSLRGDTEAFF
abundance: NA; len: 16; v_gene: TRBV9; j_gene: TRBJ2-1; d_gene: TRBD2; CDR3nt: TGTGCCAGCAGCGTAGTTGGAGCGGGAGGGCTCAATGAGCAGTTCTTC; CDR3aa: CASSVVGAGGLNEQFF
abundance: few; len: 12; v_gene: TRBV6-6; j_gene: TRBJ1-1; d_gene: TRBD1; CDR3nt: TGTGCCAGCACTCTACAGGGGGCTGAAGCTTTCTTT; CDR3aa: CASTLQGAEAFF
abundance: NA; len: 13; v_gene: TRBV5-4; j_gene: TRBJ2-1; d_gene: NA; CDR3nt: TGTGCCAGCAGCTTGGGTAGCCACAATGAGCAGTTCTTC; CDR3aa: CASSLGSHNEQFF
abundance: NA; len: 15; v_gene: TRBV5-1; j_gene: TRBJ2-2; d_gene: NA; CDR3nt: TGCGCCAGCAGCTTGGTGCCCGGGTCGGTCGGGGAGCTGTTTTTT; CDR3aa: CASSLVPGSVGELFF
abundance: NA; len: 12; v_gene: TRBV5-1; j_gene: TRBJ2-7; d_gene: NA; CDR3nt: TGCGCCAGCAGCTTGGGCGGCTACGAGCAGTACTTC; CDR3aa: CASSLGGYEQYF
abundance: NA; len: 17; v_gene: TRBV19; j_gene: TRBJ2-2; d_gene: TRBD2; CDR3nt: TGTGCCAGTAGTATTTTTTGGCTAGCGGGAGGGCCCGGGGAGCTGTTTTTT; CDR3aa: CASSIFWLAGGPGELFF
abundance: NA; len: 15; v_gene: TRBV7-2; j_gene: TRBJ2-3; d_gene: NA; CDR3nt: TGTGCCAGCAGCCCCGGGACACCAAGCACAGATACGCAGTATTTT; CDR3aa: CASSPGTPSTDTQYF
abundance: NA; len: 13; v_gene: TRBV9; j_gene: TRBJ2-7; d_gene: NA; CDR3nt: TGTGCCAGCAGCGTAGGAAGGGGGGACGAGCAGTACTTC; CDR3aa: CASSVGRGDEQYF
abundance: few; len: 13; v_gene: TRBV5-6; j_gene: TRBJ1-4; d_gene: NA; CDR3nt: TGTGCCAGCAGCCGGACCGCTAATGAAAAACTGTTTTTT; CDR3aa: CASSRTANEKLFF
abundance: NA; len: 14; v_gene: TRBV18; j_gene: TRBJ2-7; d_gene: TRBD1; CDR3nt: TGTGCCAGCTCACCCGGACAGGGGACCTACGAGCAGTACTTC; CDR3aa: CASSPGQGTYEQYF
abundance: many; len: 13; v_gene: TRBV18; j_gene: TRBJ2-7; d_gene: NA; CDR3nt: TGTGCCAGCTCACCACCGGGGGCCTACGAGCAGTACTTC; CDR3aa: CASSPPGAYEQYF
abundance: NA; len: 13; v_gene: TRBV27; j_gene: TRBJ2-7; d_gene: NA; CDR3nt: TGTGCCAGCAGTACGAAAGGGGGAGAGATGAAGTACTTC; CDR3aa: CASSTKGGEMKYF
abundance: NA; len: 13; v_gene: TRBV7-9; j_gene: TRBJ2-1; d_gene: NA; CDR3nt: TGTGCCAGCAGCTTAATGTATGGCGATGAGCAGTTCTTC; CDR3aa: CASSLMYGDEQFF
abundance: NA; len: 14; v_gene: TRBV5-3; j_gene: TRBJ2-7; d_gene: TRBD1; CDR3nt: TGTGCCAGAAGCTACCGGGACAGAGACTACGAGCAGTACTTC; CDR3aa: CARSYRDRDYEQYF
abundance: NA; len: 21; v_gene: TRBV5-1; j_gene: TRBJ2-7; d_gene: NA; CDR3nt: TGCGCCAGCAGCTCCTCAGGGGTGGTTTATGGAGCCGGTCAGAGGGGCTACGAGCAGTACTTC; CDR3aa: CASSSSGVVYGAGQRGYEQYF
abundance: NA; len: 14; v_gene: TRBV10-3; j_gene: TRBJ1-2; d_gene: NA; CDR3nt: TGTGCCATCAGTGAGTCCACCGACAGGCATGGCTACACCTTC; CDR3aa: CAISESTDRHGYTF
abundance: NA; len: 13; v_gene: TRBV12-5; j_gene: TRBJ2-1; d_gene: NA; CDR3nt: TGTGCTAGTGGTTTGGGCTCAAACAATGAGCAGTTCTTC; CDR3aa: CASGLGSNNEQFF